A selection of T cell receptor beta chains follows, all from one sample in a study of T cell responses to AZD1222 COVID-19 vaccine. Profiling relied on immunoSEQ multiplex PCR, and the TCRdb table lists in-frame clones only, not all of them. The table shows approximately 150,000 clones, with 70% to 90% occurring only once. The sequences come from peripheral blood, collected 28 days after the second AZD1222 dose. All receptors come from an adult who received the AZD1222 COVID-19 vaccine. CDR3s include the opening cysteine and the closing phenylalanine or tryptophan. The order of the fields is V gene, J gene, D gene, clone size, CDR3 DNA, CDR3 protein. A D gene is named only where the DNA matches it firmly. The size entry is marked missing in some rows and otherwise reads once, few, many or a size class.

v_gene: TRBV12-1
j_gene: TRBJ2-7
d_gene: NA
abundance: NA
CDR3nt: TGTGCCAGCAGCACGGGGACGGAAGAGAACTACGAGCAGTACTTC
CDR3aa: CASSTGTEENYEQYF

v_gene: TRBV6-6
j_gene: TRBJ2-5
d_gene: TRBD2
abundance: NA
CDR3nt: TGTGCCAGCAGTCGAAGCGGACTAGCCGAACGAGAGACCCAGTACTTC
CDR3aa: CASSRSGLAERETQYF

v_gene: TRBV6-4
j_gene: TRBJ2-5
d_gene: NA
abundance: NA
CDR3nt: TGTGCCAGCAGTGGAGGGCCCAAGAAGGAGACCCAGTACTTC
CDR3aa: CASSGGPKKETQYF

v_gene: TRBV18
j_gene: TRBJ2-5
d_gene: TRBD2
abundance: NA
CDR3nt: TGTGCCAGCTCACCGGGTAGCGGGGTCGAGACCCAGTACTTC
CDR3aa: CASSPGSGVETQYF

v_gene: TRBV5-1
j_gene: TRBJ1-1
d_gene: NA
abundance: NA
CDR3nt: TGCGCCAGCAGCTTGGCCCTAACGCGGTATGGCACTGAAGCTTTCTTT
CDR3aa: CASSLALTRYGTEAFF

v_gene: TRBV12-3/TRBV12-4
j_gene: TRBJ1-2
d_gene: NA
abundance: NA
CDR3nt: TGTGCCAGCACCCGGAGGGACTATGGCTACACCTTC
CDR3aa: CASTRRDYGYTF

v_gene: TRBV5-1
j_gene: TRBJ2-1
d_gene: TRBD1
abundance: NA
CDR3nt: TGCGCCAGCGCCGGGACAGGGGGCTTCGGACTAGTGAACAATGAGCAGTTCTTC
CDR3aa: CASAGTGGFGLVNNEQFF

v_gene: TRBV9
j_gene: TRBJ1-1
d_gene: NA
abundance: NA
CDR3nt: TGTGCCAGCAGCCCCACCTCGCTCATGAACACTGAAGCTTTCTTT
CDR3aa: CASSPTSLMNTEAFF

v_gene: TRBV11-2
j_gene: TRBJ2-5
d_gene: NA
abundance: NA
CDR3nt: TGTGCCAGCAGCCTTTACTACACCGACAGTTCAGAGACCCAGTACTTC
CDR3aa: CASSLYYTDSSETQYF

v_gene: TRBV6-5
j_gene: TRBJ1-2
d_gene: NA
abundance: few
CDR3nt: TGTGCCAGCCGCCCCGGGGGCTGGGCTGGCTACACCTTC
CDR3aa: CASRPGGWAGYTF

v_gene: TRBV19
j_gene: TRBJ1-3
d_gene: NA
abundance: NA
CDR3nt: TGTGCCAGTAAGGTGGGGGGGATCTCTGGAAACACCATATATTTT
CDR3aa: CASKVGGISGNTIYF

v_gene: TRBV7-8
j_gene: TRBJ1-4
d_gene: TRBD1
abundance: NA
CDR3nt: TGTGCCAGCAGCTACGGGACAGCAGGAAATGAAAAACTGTTTTTT
CDR3aa: CASSYGTAGNEKLFF

v_gene: TRBV30
j_gene: TRBJ2-5
d_gene: NA
abundance: NA
CDR3nt: TGTGCCTTGGAGACACGCGGGGCCCAAGAGACCCAGTACTTC
CDR3aa: CALETRGAQETQYF

v_gene: TRBV5-1
j_gene: TRBJ2-1
d_gene: NA
abundance: NA
CDR3nt: TGCGCCAGCAGCTGGGGTCCTAGCTCCTACAATGAGCAGTTCTTC
CDR3aa: CASSWGPSSYNEQFF

v_gene: TRBV3-1/TRBV3-2
j_gene: TRBJ1-2
d_gene: NA
abundance: once
CDR3nt: TGTGCCAGCAGCCAAGGGGGAGTGGATGGCTACACCTTC
CDR3aa: CASSQGGVDGYTF